The 31 T cell receptor beta chains given below trace back to one sample, sequenced in a study of blood T cell repertoires in COVID-19. Sequencing used immunoSEQ multiplex PCR; TCRdb keeps in-frame clones, though not all of them. This sample has about 210,000 clones, with 80% to 90% found just once. Input material: peripheral blood. These receptors were taken from a woman aged 80 or older with acute or convalescent COVID-19.

The chain is built from TRBV11-2 and TRBJ1-6; no firm D call. CDR3 length equals 14 residues. Germline V lookup: CDR1 SGHAT, CDR2 FQNNGV. V was shortened by 1 base and J by 6 bases, with 7 bases between the two germline ends. CDR3 DNA sequence: TGTGCCAGCAGCTTAGCGTTGGCTAATTCACCCCTCCACTTT. Amino acid sequence: CASSLALANSPLHF.

The chain is built from TRBV11-2 and TRBJ2-2; D unresolved. V was trimmed by 5 bases and J by 7 bases, leaving 14 bases between them. The CDR3 runs to 14 residues. Germline values: CDR1 SGHAT, CDR2 FQNNGV. The CDR3 protein is CASSRSIDFGELFF. CDR3 nucleotides: TGTGCCAGCAGCCGTTCTATAGATTTCGGGGAGCTGTTTTTT.

The chain couples TRBV5-1 to TRBJ2-4; D not certain. Trimming took 0 bases from V and 7 from J, leaving 11 bases between them. This CDR3 has 14 residues. In germline, CDR1 is SGHRS, CDR2 YFSETQ. In DNA form, the CDR3 reads TGCGCCAGCAGCTTGGGCCCGGTCGAGAACATTCAGTACTTC. This encodes CASSLGPVENIQYF.

Details on this clone: Different DNA sequences within this sample yield the same CDR3. The chain joins TRBV6-5 to TRBJ2-2, with 9 bases fitting TRBD1. The V gene end was trimmed by 2 bases and the J gene end by 6 bases; junction bases not matched to a gene: 1. Looked up from germline, CDR1 is MNHEY and CDR2 is SVGAGI. This CDR3 region has 14 residues. Here the CDR3 reads CASSYRTGAGELFF. In DNA form, the CDR3 reads TGTGCCAGCAGTTACCGGACAGGGGCCGGGGAGCTGTTTTTT.

The table lists this clone with a count of one. The chain couples TRBV2 to TRBJ1-1; 9 positions match TRBD1. Looked up from germline, CDR1 is SNHLY and CDR2 is FYNNEI. V lost 5 bases and J lost 4; bases outside the gene matches: 5. The CDR3 runs to 14 residues. The CDR3, as DNA: TGTGCCAGCAGTAAGGACAGGGGTGGCACTGAAGCTTTCTTT. Translation: CASSKDRGGTEAFF.

This sequence joins TRBV27 and TRBJ2-2, with a possible D match to TRBD1 (6 bases). The germline V and J ends were trimmed by 5 bases and 4 bases, with 17 bases remaining between them. Germline loops: CDR1 MNHEY, CDR2 SMNVEV (reference sequence). The CDR3 contains 16 residues. CDR3 region: CASSNRDIPSTGELFF. The DNA of the CDR3 is TGTGCCAGCAGTAACCGGGACATCCCTAGCACCGGGGAGCTGTTTTTT.

This sequence joins TRBV28 and TRBJ1-5; possibly TRBD1 for D (5 bases). V lost 5 bases and J lost 2, with 13 bases in between. The germline CDR1 and CDR2 sequences are MDHEN and SYDVKM. The CDR3 consists of 15 residues. The CDR3 loop reads CASSGQGLGNQPQHF. DNA for the CDR3: TGTGCCAGCAGTGGGCAGGGCTTAGGCAATCAGCCCCAGCATTTT. Full variable domain (outside the CDR3, taken from reference TRBV28 and TRBJ1-5): DVKVTQSSRYLVKRTGEKVFLECVQDMDHENMFWYRQDPGLGLRLIYFSYDVKMKEKGDIPEGYSVSREKKERFSLILESASTNQTSMYLCASSGQGLGNQPQHFGDGTRLSIL.

The rearrangement joins TRBV3-1 (or the pseudogene TRBV3-2) to TRBJ2-3; 8 bases align to TRBD2. The V segment lost 5 bases and the J segment 4 bases; nucleotides outside the gene matches: 5. This CDR3 contains 14 residues. Germline CDR1 and CDR2: LGHDT and YNNKEL (reference sequence). The CDR3, as DNA: TGTGCCAGCAGCTACCGGGGGGGTCCAGATACGCAGTATTTT. Residues: CASSYRGGPDTQYF.

V gene TRBV18 combines with J gene TRBJ1-4; D gene unclear. Germline V gene data show CDR1 as KGHSH and CDR2 as LQKENI. The CDR3 runs 16 residues. Trimming cost V 2 bases and J 4 bases, with 14 bases left between them. DNA for the CDR3: TGTGCCAGCTCACCAGTTCTATTTTTGAATAATGAAAAACTGTTTTTT. Amino acid sequence: CASSPVLFLNNEKLFF.

J is TRBJ2-1 and V is TRBV7-3; 10 bases are shared with TRBD2. V lost 5 bases, J lost 3 bases, and 7 bases stayed unmatched. Germline loops: CDR1 SGHTA, CDR2 FQGTGA. This CDR3 region has 16 residues. CDR3 sequence: CASSALAGVSYNEQFF. For the CDR3, the DNA is TGTGCCAGCAGCGCCCTAGCGGGAGTTAGCTACAATGAGCAGTTCTTC.

The J gene is TRBJ2-3, the V gene TRBV5-4; 9 bases fit TRBD2. Germline values: CDR1 SGHNT, CDR2 YYREEE (reference sequence). Germline trimming cut 5 bases from V and 5 bases from J; bases unmatched to any gene: 12. The CDR3 covers 16 residues. DNA of the CDR3: TGTGCCAGCAGAGAACGCGGGAGGGCCGGGATAGATACGCAGTATTTT. Its translation is CASRERGRAGIDTQYF.

V usage is TRBV14 and J usage is TRBJ1-3; TRBD1 might be the D (6 bases). The CDR3 consists of 19 residues. Trimming removed 4 bases at V and 0 bases at J, with 22 bases between. CDR1 and CDR2 (germline): SGHDN, FVKESK. The CDR3 reads CASSPLGFYRAHSGNTIYF. CDR3 DNA sequence: TGTGCCAGCAGCCCATTGGGCTTTTACAGGGCCCACTCTGGAAACACCATATATTTT.

The chain is built from TRBV7-2 and TRBJ1-4; 7 bases are shared with TRBD1. V lost 1 base, J lost 13 bases, and 6 bases stayed unmatched. Germline-derived CDR1 and CDR2 are SGHTA and FQGNSA. This CDR3 spans 13 amino acids. The CDR3 reads CASSLDRTGALFF. The DNA for the CDR3 is TGTGCCAGCAGCTTAGATCGAACAGGGGCACTGTTTTTT.

This chain joins TRBV10-3 and TRBJ2-2; 9 bases agree with TRBD2. CDR1 and CDR2 (germline): ENHRY, SYGVKD. Germline trimming cut 10 bases from V and 0 bases from J; bases unmatched to any gene: 9. The CDR3 is 16 amino acids. CDR3 residues: CATGGRENTNTGELFF. The DNA of the CDR3 is TGTGCCACAGGCGGGAGGGAAAATACGAACACCGGGGAGCTGTTTTTT.

V is TRBV9 and J is TRBJ2-3, with D possibly called TRBD1 or TRBD2 (12 bases each). Trimming pared 5 bases from V and 5 bases from J, leaving 33 bases between. Germline V gives CDR1 SGDLS, CDR2 YYNGEE. This CDR3 region has 20 residues. The CDR3 sequence is CASSAQGQGASSGRVDTQYF. In nucleotides, the CDR3 is TGTGCCAGCAGTGCCCAGGGACAGGGGGCGTCTAGCGGGAGGGTAGATACGCAGTATTTT.

DNA for the CDR3: TGTGCCAGCAGAAAAGGGTCGGCTGGAGGCAATGAGCAGTTCTTC. Encoded protein: CASRKGSAGGNEQFF. V gene TRBV6-5 combines with J gene TRBJ2-1; D is perhaps TRBD2 (5 bases). The CDR3 covers 15 residues. The V gene's germline CDR1 is MNHEY and CDR2 SVGAGI. Between the trimmed V and J ends, which lost 6 bases and 6 bases, there was a span of 18 bases.

This clone came up once. This chain uses TRBV5-1 with TRBJ1-2; 8 positions agree with TRBD1. V trimming: 4 bases; J trimming: 8 bases; junction bases outside the gene matches: 10. The CDR3 sequence is 14 residues long. The V gene's germline CDR1 is SGHRS and CDR2 YFSETQ. CDR3 coding DNA: TGCGCCAGCAGCGGAGGGGCAGGGGGCGTCGGCTACACCTTC. Translating gives CASSGGAGGVGYTF.

The chain has TRBV29-1 and TRBJ1-2; D unclear. The V end lost 4 bases, the J end lost 7 bases, and 10 bases lay between the germline ends. The germline CDR1 and CDR2 sequences are SQVTM and ANQGSEA. The CDR3 is 11 residues long. In DNA form, the CDR3 reads TGCAGCGTTGGGAGAAAGGCTGGCTACACCTTC. Encoded protein: CSVGRKAGYTF.

V gene TRBV27 combines with J gene TRBJ2-1; D is possibly TRBD2 (5 bases). CDR3 size: 15 residues. Germline lookup yields CDR1 MNHEY and CDR2 SMNVEV (reference sequence). Trimming removed 8 bases at V and 1 base at J, with 15 bases between. The chain's CDR3 is CASAPGVASYNEQFF. The CDR3 nucleotides are TGTGCCAGCGCCCCCGGGGTGGCTTCCTACAATGAGCAGTTCTTC.

The rearrangement links TRBV5-1 to TRBJ1-2; TRBD1 is a possible D gene (6 bases). The V gene's germline CDR1 is SGHRS and CDR2 YFSETQ. This CDR3 contains 15 residues. Trimming stripped 3 bases from V and 5 bases from J, with 17 bases between. DNA for the CDR3: TGCGCCAGCAGCTCCGGACAGACAGGCCGGTATGGCTACACCTTC. Translation gives CASSSGQTGRYGYTF.

V is TRBV6-5 and J is TRBJ2-7; a weak D match, TRBD2 (5 bases). Germline V gene sequence: CDR1 MNHEY, CDR2 SVGAGI. V lost 1 base and J lost 3, with 7 bases in between. This CDR3 contains 13 residues. CDR3 sequence (DNA): TGTGCCAGCAGTTACTATCGGGGCTACGAGCAGTACTTC. Its protein product is CASSYYRGYEQYF.

V gene TRBV18 combines with J gene TRBJ2-1; D is perhaps TRBD2 (6 bases). Trimming left V 0 bases short and J 7 bases short, with 13 bases between. The germline CDR1 and CDR2 sequences are KGHSH and LQKENI. The CDR3 consists of 15 residues. The CDR3 DNA follows: TGTGCCAGCTCACCACCGGCCCCAGGAGGGAATGAGCAGTTCTTC. Protein: CASSPPAPGGNEQFF. Combining the CDR3 with reference TRBV18 and TRBJ2-1 gives the whole variable domain NAGVMQNPRHLVRRRGQEARLRCSPMKGHSHVYWYRQLPEEGLKFMVYLQKENIIDESGMPKERFSAEFPKEGPSILRIQQVVRGDSAAYFCASSPPAPGGNEQFFGPGTRLTVL.

The chain employs TRBV6-2 or TRBV6-3 and TRBJ1-4; D is uncertain. This CDR3 has 12 residues. Germline CDR1 reads MNHEY; CDR2 reads SVGEGT. Trimming cost V 5 bases and J 8 bases, with 9 bases left between them. The CDR3 loop reads CASSTREEKLFF. The CDR3 DNA reads TGTGCCAGCAGTACCCGGGAAGAAAAACTGTTTTTT.

This chain links TRBV30 with TRBJ2-5; maybe TRBD2 (5 bases). Germline assignment: CDR1 GTSNPN and CDR2 SVGIG (reference sequence). The ends were cut back, 1 base at V and 13 bases at J, with 16 bases in the middle. CDR3 length: 12 amino acids. Here the CDR3 reads CAWSAGAASGYF. As DNA, the CDR3 is TGTGCCTGGAGTGCAGGAGCGGCCTCGGGGTACTTC.

The chain uses TRBV7-2 and TRBJ1-5; 7 nucleotides agree with TRBD1. This CDR3 contains 14 residues. The J segment lost 6 bases and the V segment lost 5 bases, leaving 7 bases of the junction unmatched. Germline CDR1 SGHTA, CDR2 FQGNSA. The CDR3 region is CASSPDRARQPQHF. The CDR3 nucleotides read TGTGCCAGCAGCCCAGACAGGGCCCGTCAGCCCCAGCATTTT.

The CDR3 reads CASSATGHGYTF. DNA for the CDR3: TGTGCCAGCAGCGCCACAGGGCATGGCTACACCTTC. V gene TRBV7-2 combines with J gene TRBJ1-2, with D perhaps matching TRBD1 (6 bases). The V gene lost 5 bases and the J gene lost 6 bases, with 10 bases spanning the gap. This CDR3 has 12 residues. Germline CDR1 SGHTA, CDR2 FQGNSA.

This clone was observed once. The chain joins TRBV5-1 to TRBJ2-7; perhaps TRBD2 as D (5 bases). The germline CDR1 and CDR2 sequences are SGHRS and YFSETQ. V lost 1 base and J lost 7, with 12 bases in between. The CDR3 contains 13 residues. Here the CDR3 reads CASSLLAGEEQYF. The CDR3 DNA is TGCGCCAGCAGCTTGTTGGCCGGGGAAGAGCAGTACTTC. Full variable domain (rest looked up from reference TRBV5-1 and TRBJ2-7): KAGVTQTPRYLIKTRGQQVTLSCSPISGHRSVSWYQQTPGQGLQFLFEYFSETQRNKGNFPGRFSGRQFSNSRSEMNVSTLELGDSALYLCASSLLAGEEQYFGPGTRLTVT.

The genes are TRBV9 and TRBJ2-1; D may be TRBD2 (6 bases). V was cut by 3 bases and J by 4 bases, with 14 bases left in between. Per germline, CDR1 SGDLS and CDR2 YYNGEE. The CDR3 runs to 15 residues. The CDR3 here is CASSAGLGGYNEQFF. The DNA of the CDR3 is TGTGCCAGCAGCGCAGGGTTGGGGGGATACAATGAGCAGTTCTTC.

This clone was counted between two and nine times. V is TRBV7-8 and J is TRBJ2-1, with 8 positions matching TRBD2. This CDR3 region has 15 residues. With V trimmed by 4 bases and J by 2 bases, 4 bases remained unmatched. CDR1 and CDR2 from the germline V gene are SGHVS and FQNEAQ. The CDR3 sequence: CASSSAGGPYNEQFF. The CDR3 DNA reads as TGTGCCAGCAGCTCGGCGGGGGGACCCTACAATGAGCAGTTCTTC. The complete variable domain, with remaining parts taken from reference TRBV7-8 and TRBJ2-1, reads GAGVSQSPRYKVAKRGQDVALRCDPISGHVSLFWYQQALGQGPEFLTYFQNEAQLDKSGLPSDRFFAERPEGSVSTLKIQRTQQEDSAVYLCASSSAGGPYNEQFFGPGTRLTVL.

J is TRBJ2-7 and V is TRBV30; D is unresolved. Germline V gene lookup returns CDR1 GTSNPN and CDR2 SVGIG (reference sequence). This CDR3 spans 12 amino acids. V lost 1 base and J lost 1, with 5 bases in between. The CDR3 reads CAWSAGSYEQYF. Written as DNA, the CDR3 is TGTGCCTGGAGTGCGGGTTCCTACGAGCAGTACTTC.

The rearrangement uses TRBV7-3 and TRBJ1-1, with D perhaps TRBD1 (5 bases). CDR3 size: 15 residues. V lost 2 bases and J lost 0, with 10 bases in between. Germline lookup yields CDR1 SGHTA and CDR2 FQGTGA. CDR3 residues: CASSLLGDLNTEAFF. The CDR3 DNA reads TGTGCCAGCAGCTTATTGGGGGACTTGAACACTGAAGCTTTCTTT.